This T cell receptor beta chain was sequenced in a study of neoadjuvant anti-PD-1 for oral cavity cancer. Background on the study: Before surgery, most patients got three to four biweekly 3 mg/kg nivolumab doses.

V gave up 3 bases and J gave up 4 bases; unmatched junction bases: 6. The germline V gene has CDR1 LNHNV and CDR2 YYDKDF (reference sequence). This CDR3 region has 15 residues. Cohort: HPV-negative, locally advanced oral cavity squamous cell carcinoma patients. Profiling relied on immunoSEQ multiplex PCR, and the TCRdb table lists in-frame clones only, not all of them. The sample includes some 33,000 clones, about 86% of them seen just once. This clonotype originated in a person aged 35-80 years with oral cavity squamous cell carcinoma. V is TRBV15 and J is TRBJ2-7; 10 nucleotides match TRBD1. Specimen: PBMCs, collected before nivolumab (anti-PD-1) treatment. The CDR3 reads CATSRDRGAEYEQYF. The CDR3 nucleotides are TGTGCCACCAGCAGGGACAGGGGGGCAGAGTACGAGCAGTACTTC. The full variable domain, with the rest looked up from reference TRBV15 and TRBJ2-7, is DAMVIQNPRYQVTQFGKPVTLSCSQTLNHNVMYWYQQKSSQAPKLLFHYYDKDFNNEADTPDNFQSRRPNTSFCFLDIRSPGLGDTAMYLCATSRDRGAEYEQYFGPGTRLTVT.